The TCR beta chain under discussion was sequenced for a study of cytomegalovirus exposure and HLA in healthy donors. The PCR ran on 60 Vbeta and 13 Jbeta primers. Clones were sequenced by immunoSEQ multiplex PCR, and TCRdb holds only the in-frame ones, with some missing. The top ten hold roughly 4.2% of the sample, which has some 150,000 clones, 65% to 80% seen once. About this clone itself: Its antigen is not known.

Whole-study findings and limits: Despite most TCR sequences being rare, some public TCRs occurred in many donors. Several top significant clusters appeared, in a later analysis, to be linked to common viral pathogens. CMV serostatus was the only immune exposure information that was available. Researchers reported that three CMV-associated chains were confirmed in vitro as CMV antigen-specific.

Sequencing input: PBMCs. This receptor was identified in a woman aged 40 to 50 in good health and CMV-seronegative.

CDR3 coding DNA: TGTGCCAGCAGCCGGGCCGGGACAGGGGACGCATCTAACTATGGCTACACCTTC. Residues: CASSRAGTGDASNYGYTF. This chain uses TRBV4-2 with TRBJ1-2; 10 nucleotides align to TRBD1. CDR1 is LGHNA and CDR2 is YNFKEQ in the germline V gene. The V segment lost 4 bases and the J segment 0 bases; nucleotides outside the gene matches: 11. This CDR3 contains 18 residues.